The 26 T cell receptor beta chains below were found in one sample sequenced in a study of control samples from healthy donors and cancer patients. The protocol was immunoSEQ multiplex PCR, while the TCRdb copy is restricted to in-frame clones and leaves out a portion. The sample shows roughly 140,000 clones, 89% of them seen only once. The sequencing sample was made of blood. These TCRs come from a man under 40 in good health.

V usage is TRBV3-1 (or the pseudogene TRBV3-2) and J usage is TRBJ2-7, with 9 bases that match TRBD1. Trimming took 4 bases from V and 5 from J; bases not matched to a gene: 9. Germline loops: CDR1 LGHDT, CDR2 YNNKEL (reference sequence). The length of the CDR3 is 15 residues. The CDR3 region is CASSRQDRGIHEQYF. CDR3 nucleotides: TGTGCCAGCAGCCGACAGGACAGGGGAATCCACGAGCAGTACTTC.

The rearrangement joins TRBV7-9 to TRBJ1-4; 8 positions match TRBD1. CDR1 is SEHNR and CDR2 is FQNEAQ in the germline V gene (reference sequence). After removal of 5 bases from V and 8 bases from J, the junction contained 7 bases not matched to a gene. The CDR3 is 14 amino acids. CDR3 nucleotide sequence: TGTGCCAGCAGCCGGGACAGGCAGCAGGAAAAACTGTTTTTT. Translation gives CASSRDRQQEKLFF.

J is TRBJ2-1 and V is TRBV19, with 8 nucleotides matching TRBD2. CDR1 is LNHDA, CDR2 SQIVND, per germline (reference sequence). V was pared by 1 base and J by 0 bases, with 8 bases of the junction left unmatched. The CDR3 runs to 18 residues. The CDR3 region is CASSIVWTSSSSYNEQFF. The CDR3 coding sequence is TGTGCCAGTAGTATAGTATGGACTAGCAGTAGCTCCTACAATGAGCAGTTCTTC.

V and J are TRBV18 and TRBJ2-7; TRBD2 might be the D (7 bases). Deletions cut 2 bases from V and 2 bases from J, with 19 bases between. Germline V gene sequence: CDR1 KGHSH, CDR2 LQKENI. The CDR3 spans 17 residues. Here the CDR3 DNA reads TGTGCCAGCTCACCAAGGGGGAACCGGGAGGATACCTACGAGCAGTACTTC. It encodes CASSPRGNREDTYEQYF.

The chain joins TRBV12-3 or TRBV12-4 to TRBJ1-2, with D perhaps matching TRBD1 (5 bases). Trimming removed 5 bases from V and 8 bases from J, with 15 bases in between. This CDR3 comprises 13 residues. DNA of the CDR3: TGTGCCAGCAGTCTTCAGGGCATTGAGGGCTACACCTTC. Its protein product is CASSLQGIEGYTF.

This clone occurred once. V and J are TRBV6-1 and TRBJ2-5, with 10 bases matching TRBD2. V lost 6 bases, J lost 0 bases, and 16 bases stayed unmatched. Per the germline V gene, CDR1 is MNHNS and CDR2 is SASEGT. CDR3 length equals 19 residues. The CDR3 here is CASREPRPTGTSDQETQYF. The CDR3 DNA is TGTGCCAGCAGAGAACCGCGACCAACCGGGACTAGCGACCAAGAGACCCAGTACTTC.

Worth noting for this clone: Because the CDR3's place on the DNA is in doubt, the DNA is left out and the CDR3 is given as listed by TCRdb. The chain uses TRBV21-1 and TRBJ2-5. TRBV21-1 is a pseudogene locus. The CDR3 is 15 residues long, ends included. The CDR3 spells CASSKVAIGAGTQYF.

The chain uses TRBV7-2 and TRBJ2-5, with 8 nucleotides matching TRBD2. The CDR3 sequence is 13 residues long. V gave up 5 bases and J gave up 2 bases; unmatched junction bases: 1. Germline lookup yields CDR1 SGHTA and CDR2 FQGNSA. CDR3 in DNA: TGTGCCAGCAGCGCGGGGGGACAAGAGACCCAGTACTTC. It specifies CASSAGGQETQYF.

The chain couples TRBV7-9 to TRBJ1-5; D is unclear. Trimming pared 5 bases from V and 4 bases from J, leaving 9 bases between. CDR1 is SEHNR and CDR2 is FQNEAQ in the germline V gene (reference sequence). The CDR3 sequence is 13 residues long. CDR3 sequence (DNA): TGTGCCAGCAGCGTCTTCGGGAATCAGCCCCAGCATTTT. It encodes CASSVFGNQPQHF. Full variable domain (missing parts from reference TRBV7-9 and TRBJ1-5): DTGVSQNPRHKITKRGQNVTFRCDPISEHNRLYWYRQTLGQGPEFLTYFQNEAQLEKSRLLSDRFSAERPKGSFSTLEIQRTEQGDSAMYLCASSVFGNQPQHFGDGTRLSIL.

As DNA, the CDR3 is TGTGCCAGCAGGTACAGGGGCTATGGCTACACCTTC. Protein product: CASRYRGYGYTF. The chain links TRBV5-7 to TRBJ1-2; the match to TRBD1 covers 7 bases. TRBV5-7 is filed as an ORF, its function uncertain. The CDR3 runs to 12 residues. V shed 5 bases and J 4 bases; nucleotides not matched to a gene: 2.

The chain carries TRBV7-6 and TRBJ2-2; weak D call: TRBD2 (7 bases). The CDR3 has 15 residues. V shed 6 bases and J shed 6 bases, with 17 bases lying between them. Germline lookup yields CDR1 SGHVS and CDR2 FNYEAQ. CDR3: CASSPRGGPAGELFF. Here the CDR3 DNA reads TGTGCCAGCAGTCCTAGGGGGGGCCCAGCCGGGGAGCTGTTTTTT.

This chain links TRBV9 with TRBJ1-4; D gene unclear. V lost 0 bases, J lost 5 bases, and 11 bases lay in between. Germline V lookup: CDR1 SGDLS, CDR2 YYNGEE. This CDR3 spans 15 amino acids. The CDR3 sequence: CASSVAPDPNEKLFF. CDR3 coding DNA: TGTGCCAGCAGCGTAGCTCCAGACCCAAATGAAAAACTGTTTTTT.

V gene TRBV4-1 combines with J gene TRBJ2-3; D possibly corresponds to TRBD1 (5 bases). The CDR3 spans 13 residues. V gave up 0 bases and J gave up 6 bases, with 7 bases separating them. CDR1 MGHRA and CDR2 YSYEKL come from the germline V gene. CDR3 coding DNA: TGCGCCAGCAGCCAAGAGTGGGGCGATACGCAGTATTTT. Translating it yields CASSQEWGDTQYF.

The chain recombines TRBV4-1 with TRBJ2-2; 13 bases are a match to TRBD2. V shed 1 base, J shed 4 bases, and the junction held 6 bases outside the gene matches. Germline CDR1 reads MGHRA; CDR2 reads YSYEKL. The CDR3 length is 18 residues. The DNA for the CDR3 is TGCGCCAGCAGCCAAGGAGGACTAGCGGGGGTTGGCACCGGGGAGCTGTTTTTT. This encodes CASSQGGLAGVGTGELFF.

This chain uses TRBV11-3 with TRBJ2-7; D could derive from TRBD1 or TRBD2 (6 bases each). The CDR3 totals 14 residues. V lost 7 bases and J 3 bases, leaving 16 bases between the germline ends. Germline assignment: CDR1 SGHNT and CDR2 YENEEA. CDR3 sequence: CASNAEAGHYEQYF. CDR3 in DNA: TGTGCCAGCAACGCCGAGGCGGGACACTACGAGCAGTACTTC.

The V gene is TRBV18, the J gene TRBJ1-1; D not certain. This CDR3 region has 14 residues. The germline V gene has CDR1 KGHSH and CDR2 LQKENI. Deletions cut 0 bases from V and 1 base from J, with 6 bases between. The CDR3 sequence is CASSPPPGNTEAFF. The CDR3 DNA reads TGTGCCAGCTCACCACCGCCCGGGAACACTGAAGCTTTCTTT.

The V call is TRBV4-3, the J call TRBJ1-5; possible D gene TRBD1, 5 bases. The ends were cut back, 0 bases at V and 6 bases at J, with 18 bases in the middle. CDR1 is LGHNA, CDR2 YSLEER, per germline. CDR3 length equals 17 residues. CDR3 bases: TGCGCCAGCAGCCAAGATTTATTTTTACAGGTCGGTCAGCCCCAGCATTTT. Encoded protein: CASSQDLFLQVGQPQHF.

The J gene is TRBJ1-5, the V gene TRBV2; the D is unclear. V shed 4 bases and J shed 0 bases, with 10 bases lying between them. The CDR3 sequence is 15 residues long. Germline loops: CDR1 SNHLY, CDR2 FYNNEI. The CDR3 sequence: CASSVRGDSNQPQHF. The CDR3 nucleotides are TGTGCCAGCAGTGTCCGCGGGGATAGCAATCAGCCCCAGCATTTT.

The chain combines TRBV7-3 with TRBJ1-1; D not resolved. Trimming removed 1 base at V and 4 bases at J, with 10 bases between. This CDR3 has 14 residues. CDR1 is SGHTA, CDR2 FQGTGA, per germline. CDR3 nucleotide sequence: TGTGCCAGCAGCTTAAGTCCGGGAGGCACTGAAGCTTTCTTT. Residues: CASSLSPGGTEAFF.

This chain uses TRBV2 with TRBJ1-2; 8 nucleotides line up with TRBD1. With V trimmed by 3 bases and J by 8 bases, 5 bases remained unmatched. CDR1 and CDR2 from the germline V gene are SNHLY and FYNNEI. The length of the CDR3 is 13 residues. The CDR3 is CASSEGRGLGYTF. The DNA for the CDR3 is TGTGCCAGCAGTGAGGGCAGGGGGCTCGGCTACACCTTC.

The count of this clone is one. This chain links TRBV25-1 with TRBJ2-7; possible D gene TRBD1, 6 bases. Germline V lookup: CDR1 MGHDK, CDR2 SYGVNS. V lost 4 bases and J 4 bases, leaving 14 bases between the germline ends. The CDR3 is 14 residues long. The CDR3 spells CASSASRGSYEQYF. CDR3 nucleotide sequence: TGTGCCAGCAGTGCGAGCAGGGGAAGTTACGAGCAGTACTTC.

The chain joins TRBV11-3 to TRBJ2-3; the D gene is possibly TRBD2 (6 bases). Germline assignment: CDR1 SGHNT and CDR2 YENEEA. CDR3 length: 15 amino acids. V lost 1 base to trimming and J lost 6 bases, with 14 bases between them. The CDR3 loop reads CASSLADTRGDTQYF. DNA of the CDR3: TGTGCCAGCAGCTTAGCAGATACACGGGGGGATACGCAGTATTTT.

The chain uses TRBV5-1 and TRBJ2-7; 7 nucleotides line up with TRBD2. The V and J ends lost 0 bases and 0 bases, in that order; junction bases with no gene match: 6. The length of the CDR3 is 16 residues. Germline V gene sequence: CDR1 SGHRS, CDR2 YFSETQ. DNA of the CDR3: TGCGCCAGCAGCTTGGGATACGGCGGGAGCTCCTACGAGCAGTACTTC. This codes for CASSLGYGGSSYEQYF.

The genes are TRBV27 and TRBJ1-1; possible D gene TRBD1, 6 bases. V shed 7 bases and J shed 1 base, with 13 bases lying between them. CDR3 size: 14 residues. Germline V gives CDR1 MNHEY, CDR2 SMNVEV (reference sequence). CDR3 amino acids: CASKRGDRNTEAFF. The CDR3, as DNA: TGTGCCAGCAAAAGGGGGGACCGGAACACTGAAGCTTTCTTT.

The chain uses TRBV5-4 and TRBJ2-5; TRBD2 matches 7 bases. The CDR3 loop spans 17 amino acids. The V gene's germline CDR1 is SGHNT and CDR2 YYREEE (reference sequence). Germline trimming cut 5 bases from V and 1 base from J; bases unmatched to any gene: 14. Written as DNA, the CDR3 is TGTGCCAGCAGGCCGGGGGTGCGGGAGAGACCCCAAGAGACCCAGTACTTC. Encoded protein: CASRPGVRERPQETQYF.

The rearrangement uses TRBV4-2 and TRBJ2-1; D unclear. CDR3 length equals 13 residues. V lost 2 bases and J 8 bases, leaving 10 bases between the germline ends. The germline gives CDR1 LGHNA, CDR2 YNFKEQ. The CDR3 reads CASSQMAGDEQFF. The CDR3 DNA follows: TGTGCCAGCAGCCAAATGGCTGGCGATGAGCAGTTCTTC.